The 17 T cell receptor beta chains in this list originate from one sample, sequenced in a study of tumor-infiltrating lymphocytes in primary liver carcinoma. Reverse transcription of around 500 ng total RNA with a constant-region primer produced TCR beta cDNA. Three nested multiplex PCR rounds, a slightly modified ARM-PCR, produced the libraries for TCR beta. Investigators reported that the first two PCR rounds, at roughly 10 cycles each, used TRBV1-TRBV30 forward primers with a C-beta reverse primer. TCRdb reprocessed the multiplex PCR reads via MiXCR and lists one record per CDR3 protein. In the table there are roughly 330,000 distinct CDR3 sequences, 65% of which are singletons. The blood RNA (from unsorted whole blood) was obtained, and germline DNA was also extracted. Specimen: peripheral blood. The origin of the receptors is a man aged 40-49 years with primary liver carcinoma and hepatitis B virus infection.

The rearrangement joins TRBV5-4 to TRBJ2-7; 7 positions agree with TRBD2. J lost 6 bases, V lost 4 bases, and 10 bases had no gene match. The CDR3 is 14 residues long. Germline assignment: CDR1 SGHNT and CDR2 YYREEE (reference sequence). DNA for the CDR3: TGTGCCAGCAGCAGAACGCTGACTAGCTCCGAGCAGTACTTC. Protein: CASSRTLTSSEQYF.

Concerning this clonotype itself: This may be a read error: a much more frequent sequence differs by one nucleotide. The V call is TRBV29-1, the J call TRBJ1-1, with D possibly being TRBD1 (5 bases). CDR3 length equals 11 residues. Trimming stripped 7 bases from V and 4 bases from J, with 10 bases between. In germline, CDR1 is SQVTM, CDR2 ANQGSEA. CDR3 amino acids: CSAQGSTEAFF. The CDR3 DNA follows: TGCAGCGCCCAGGGCAGCACTGAAGCTTTCTTT.

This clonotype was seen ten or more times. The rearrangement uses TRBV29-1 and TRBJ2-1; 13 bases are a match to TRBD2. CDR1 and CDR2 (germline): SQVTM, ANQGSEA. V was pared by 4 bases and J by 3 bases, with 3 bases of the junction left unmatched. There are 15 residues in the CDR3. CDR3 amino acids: CSVGTSGSSYNEQFF. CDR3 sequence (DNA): TGCAGCGTTGGGACTAGCGGGAGTAGCTACAATGAGCAGTTCTTC.

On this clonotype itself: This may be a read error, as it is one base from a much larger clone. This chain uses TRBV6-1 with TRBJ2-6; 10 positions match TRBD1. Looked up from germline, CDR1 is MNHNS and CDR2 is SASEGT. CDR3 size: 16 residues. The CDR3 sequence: CATTDRGMSGTNVLTF. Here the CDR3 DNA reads TGTGCCACTACGGACAGGGGGATGTCTGGGACCAACGTCCTGACTTTC.

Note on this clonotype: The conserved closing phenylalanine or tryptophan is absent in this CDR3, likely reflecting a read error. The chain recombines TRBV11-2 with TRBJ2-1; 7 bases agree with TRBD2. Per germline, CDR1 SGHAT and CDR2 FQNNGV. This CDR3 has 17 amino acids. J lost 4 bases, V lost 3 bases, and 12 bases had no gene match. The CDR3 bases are TGTGCCAGCAGCTTCCGCGGGAGTCTCAGCTCTTACAATGAGCAGTTCTCC. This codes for CASSFRGSLSSYNEQFS.

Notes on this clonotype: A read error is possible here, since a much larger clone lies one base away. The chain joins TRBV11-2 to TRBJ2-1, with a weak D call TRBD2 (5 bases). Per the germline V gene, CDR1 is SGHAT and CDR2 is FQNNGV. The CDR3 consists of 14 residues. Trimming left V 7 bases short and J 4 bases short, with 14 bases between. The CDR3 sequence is CASTRTEAYNEQFF. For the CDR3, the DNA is TGTGCCAGCACCCGGACTGAGGCTTACAATGAGCAGTTCTTC.

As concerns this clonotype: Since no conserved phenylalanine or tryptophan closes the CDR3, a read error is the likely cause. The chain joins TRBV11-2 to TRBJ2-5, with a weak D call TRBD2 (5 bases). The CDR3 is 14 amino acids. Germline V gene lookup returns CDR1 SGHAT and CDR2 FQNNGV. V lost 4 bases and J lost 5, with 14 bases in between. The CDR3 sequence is CASSSRGLGETQYS. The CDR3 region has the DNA TGTGCCAGCAGCTCGAGAGGGTTGGGGGAGACCCAGTACTCC.

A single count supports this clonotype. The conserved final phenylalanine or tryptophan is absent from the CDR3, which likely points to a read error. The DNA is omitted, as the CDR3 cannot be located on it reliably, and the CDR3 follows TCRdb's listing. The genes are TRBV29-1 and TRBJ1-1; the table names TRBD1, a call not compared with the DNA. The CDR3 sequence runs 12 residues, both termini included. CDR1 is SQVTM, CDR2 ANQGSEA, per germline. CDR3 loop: CSVSTGVAEVFL.

The CDR3 region has the DNA TGTGCCAGCAGCTTATTTAGGGACAGAAAGAACACCGGGGAGCTGTTTTTT. It translates to CASSLFRDRKNTGELFF. The chain links TRBV11-2 to TRBJ2-2, with 7 nucleotides matching TRBD1. Germline values: CDR1 SGHAT, CDR2 FQNNGV. The J segment lost 1 base and the V segment lost 2 bases, leaving 7 bases of the junction unmatched. The CDR3 length is 17 residues.

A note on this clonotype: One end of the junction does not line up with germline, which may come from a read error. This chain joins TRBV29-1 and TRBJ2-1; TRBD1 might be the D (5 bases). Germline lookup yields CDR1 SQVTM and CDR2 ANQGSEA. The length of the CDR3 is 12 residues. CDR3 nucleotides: TGCAGCGTTCCTGACAGCTACAATGAGCAATTCTTC. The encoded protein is CSVPDSYNEQFF.

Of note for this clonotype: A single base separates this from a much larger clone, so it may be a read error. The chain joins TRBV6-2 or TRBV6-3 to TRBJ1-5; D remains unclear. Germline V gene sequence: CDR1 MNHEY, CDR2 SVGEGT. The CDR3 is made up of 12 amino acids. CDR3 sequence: CASSSYNQPRHF. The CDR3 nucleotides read TGTGCCAGCAGTTCGTACAATCAGCCCCGGCATTTT.

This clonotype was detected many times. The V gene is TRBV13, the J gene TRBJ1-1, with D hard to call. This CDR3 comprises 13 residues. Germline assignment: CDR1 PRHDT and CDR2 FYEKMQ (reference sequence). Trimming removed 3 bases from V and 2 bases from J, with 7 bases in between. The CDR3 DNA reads TGTGCCAGCAGCTTGCAGACTAACACTGAAGCTTTCTTT. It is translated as CASSLQTNTEAFF.

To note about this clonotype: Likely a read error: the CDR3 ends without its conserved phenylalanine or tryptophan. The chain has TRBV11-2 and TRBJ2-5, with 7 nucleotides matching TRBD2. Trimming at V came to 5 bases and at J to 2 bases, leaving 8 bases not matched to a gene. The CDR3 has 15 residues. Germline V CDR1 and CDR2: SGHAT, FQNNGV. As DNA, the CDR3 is TGTGCCAGCAGCCCTAGCGGTACCCGACAAGAGACCCAGTACTCC. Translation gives CASSPSGTRQETQYS.

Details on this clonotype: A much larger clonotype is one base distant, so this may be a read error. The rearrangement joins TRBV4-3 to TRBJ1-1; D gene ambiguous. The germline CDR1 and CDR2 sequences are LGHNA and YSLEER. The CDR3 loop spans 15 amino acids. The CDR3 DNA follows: TGCGCCAGCAGCCAAGATAGGTGGATGAACACTGAAGCTCTCTTT. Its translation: CASSQDRWMNTEALF.

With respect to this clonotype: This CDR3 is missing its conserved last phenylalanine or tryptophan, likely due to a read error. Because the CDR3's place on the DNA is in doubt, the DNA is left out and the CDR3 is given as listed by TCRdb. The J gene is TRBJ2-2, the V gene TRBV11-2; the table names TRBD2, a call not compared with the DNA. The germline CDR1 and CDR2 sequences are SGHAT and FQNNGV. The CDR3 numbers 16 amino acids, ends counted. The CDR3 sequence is CASSLEASGNTGEQFS.

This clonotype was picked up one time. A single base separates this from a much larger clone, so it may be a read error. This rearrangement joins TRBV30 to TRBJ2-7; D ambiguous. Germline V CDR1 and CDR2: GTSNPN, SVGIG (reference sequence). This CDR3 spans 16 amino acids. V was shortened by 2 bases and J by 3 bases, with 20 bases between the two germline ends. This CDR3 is CAWSLPCWTSNYEQYF. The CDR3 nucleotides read TGTGCCTGGAGTTTACCATGTTGGACCTCAAACTACGAGCAGTACTTC. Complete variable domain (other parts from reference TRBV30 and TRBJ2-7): SQTIHQWPATLVQPVGSPLSLECTVEGTSNPNLYWYRQAAGRGLQLLFYSVGIGQISSEVPQNLSASRPQDRQFILSSKKLLLSDSGFYLCAWSLPCWTSNYEQYFGPGTRLTVT.

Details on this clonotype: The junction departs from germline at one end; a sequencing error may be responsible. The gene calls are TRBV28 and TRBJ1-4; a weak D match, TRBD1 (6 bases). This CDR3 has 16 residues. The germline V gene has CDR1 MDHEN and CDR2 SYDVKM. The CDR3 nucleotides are TGTGCCAGCGGTTTGGACAGAGCCGCAACTAGTGAAAAACTGTTTTTT. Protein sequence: CASGLDRAATSEKLFF.